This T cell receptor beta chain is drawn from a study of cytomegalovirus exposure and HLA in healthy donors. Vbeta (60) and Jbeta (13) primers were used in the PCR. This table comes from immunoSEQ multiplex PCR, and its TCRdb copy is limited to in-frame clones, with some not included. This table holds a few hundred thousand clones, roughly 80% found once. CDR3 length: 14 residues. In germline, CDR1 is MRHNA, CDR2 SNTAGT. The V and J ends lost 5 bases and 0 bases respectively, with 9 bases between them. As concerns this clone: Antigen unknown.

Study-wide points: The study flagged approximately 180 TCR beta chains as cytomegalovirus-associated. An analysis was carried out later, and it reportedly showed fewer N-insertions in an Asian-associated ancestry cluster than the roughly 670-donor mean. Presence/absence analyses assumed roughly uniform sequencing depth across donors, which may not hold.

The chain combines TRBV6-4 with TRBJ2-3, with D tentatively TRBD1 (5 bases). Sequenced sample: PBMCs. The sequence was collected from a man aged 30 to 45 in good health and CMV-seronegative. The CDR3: CASSPRQSTDTQYF. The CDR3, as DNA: TGTGCCAGCAGTCCTCGACAGAGCACAGATACGCAGTATTTT.